The 27 T cell receptor beta chains below come from one sample, sequenced in a study of T cell changes during pregnancy in multiple sclerosis. Some clones are missing from TCRdb's copy, which holds only in-frame ones; the method was immunoSEQ multiplex PCR. The data contain tens of thousands of clones, around 93% of them seen just once; the ten biggest clones take up approximately 2%. Source: peripheral blood, taken after pregnancy. Source of these receptors: a female donor with multiple sclerosis, enrolled in a pregnancy study.

With respect to this clone: Other DNA sequences within the sample encode an identical CDR3. The chain carries TRBV27 and TRBJ2-2; 10 bases map to TRBD1. The CDR3 has 16 residues. Germline V gives CDR1 MNHEY, CDR2 SMNVEV (reference sequence). The trim removed 6 bases at V and 5 bases at J, leaving 9 bases unmatched. CDR3 sequence (DNA): TGTGCCAGCAGCTCAGACGGGACAGGGGTAACCGGGGAGCTGTTTTTT. Translated: CASSSDGTGVTGELFF.

This clone appeared a single time. V usage is TRBV9 and J usage is TRBJ2-2; possibly TRBD1 for D (6 bases). The V end was cut by 1 base, the J end by 8 bases, with 15 bases between. Germline lookup yields CDR1 SGDLS and CDR2 YYNGEE. The CDR3 contains 15 residues. The CDR3 sequence: CASSVLGASGGELFF. The DNA for the CDR3 is TGTGCCAGCAGCGTACTGGGGGCCTCGGGAGGGGAGCTGTTTTTT.

The gene calls are TRBV5-1 and TRBJ2-3, with 8 nucleotides matching TRBD2. The CDR3 has 15 residues. The V segment lost 0 bases and the J segment 4 bases; nucleotides outside the gene matches: 4. Germline V gives CDR1 SGHRS, CDR2 YFSETQ. The CDR3 protein is CASSLAGGGPDTQYF. In DNA, the CDR3 is TGCGCCAGCAGCTTGGCCGGCGGGGGGCCAGATACGCAGTATTTT.

V and J are TRBV9 and TRBJ2-2; TRBD2 aligns across 7 bases. Looked up from germline, CDR1 is SGDLS and CDR2 is YYNGEE. The V gene end was trimmed by 1 base and the J gene end by 4 bases; junction bases not matched to a gene: 4. CDR3 length: 15 residues. CDR3 region: CASSVLAAGTGELFF. CDR3 bases: TGTGCCAGCAGCGTACTAGCGGCAGGCACCGGGGAGCTGTTTTTT.

J is TRBJ2-6 and V is TRBV4-1, with D possibly being TRBD1 (5 bases). V dropped 3 bases and J dropped 0 bases, with 12 bases sitting between them. The CDR3 is 17 residues long. Germline CDR1 is MGHRA and CDR2 is YSYEKL. The CDR3 spells CASSQDLTGSGANVLTF. CDR3 DNA sequence: TGCGCCAGCAGCCAGGATCTTACAGGCTCTGGGGCCAACGTCCTGACTTTC.

This rearrangement joins TRBV19 to TRBJ2-7; TRBD1 agrees at 10 bases. V lost 5 bases and J lost 4; bases outside the gene matches: 5. Germline V lookup: CDR1 LNHDA, CDR2 SQIVND (reference sequence). This CDR3 has 14 residues. CDR3 region: CASSARQGAYEQYF. In DNA form, the CDR3 reads TGTGCCAGTAGTGCAAGACAGGGGGCTTACGAGCAGTACTTC.

The chain employs TRBV4-3 and TRBJ1-3, with D maybe TRBD1 (6 bases). Trimming shortened V by 2 bases and J by 0 bases, and 11 bases separated the two germline ends. The CDR3 length is 16 residues. Germline CDR1 reads LGHNA; CDR2 reads YSLEER. The DNA of the CDR3 is TGCGCCAGCAGCCAACAGGGGCTAAGCTCTGGAAACACCATATATTTT. Its translation: CASSQQGLSSGNTIYF.

The CDR3 coding sequence is TGTGCCAGCAGCACACTCCGACAGAGACAGGGTTCTAATGAAAAACTGTTTTTT. It specifies CASSTLRQRQGSNEKLFF. The V call is TRBV7-6, the J call TRBJ1-4; TRBD1 agrees at 7 bases. The trim removed 5 bases at V and 3 bases at J, leaving 15 bases unmatched. Looked up from germline, CDR1 is SGHVS and CDR2 is FNYEAQ. This CDR3 has 18 residues.

The chain couples TRBV18 to TRBJ2-7, with 10 positions matching TRBD1. This CDR3 is 16 amino acids long. Losses at the gene ends were 4 bases for V and 5 bases for J; bases not matched to a gene: 11. Germline CDR1 KGHSH, CDR2 LQKENI. Here the CDR3 reads CASSQISGTGVDEQYF. Written as DNA, the CDR3 is TGTGCCAGCTCACAGATATCCGGGACAGGGGTGGACGAGCAGTACTTC.

This sequence joins TRBV5-6 and TRBJ2-3, with 14 positions matching TRBD2. The CDR3 spans 16 residues. V shed 6 bases, J shed 6 bases, and the junction held 9 bases outside the gene matches. Germline V gene data show CDR1 as SGHDT and CDR2 as YYEEEE. The CDR3 is CASTPRTSGRMDTQYF. The CDR3 DNA reads as TGTGCCAGCACCCCTCGGACTAGCGGGAGGATGGATACGCAGTATTTT.

This chain uses TRBV10-3 with TRBJ2-7; 8 bases map to TRBD1. Germline CDR1 reads ENHRY; CDR2 reads SYGVKD. The CDR3 has 14 residues. Germline trimming cut 3 bases from V and 11 bases from J; bases unmatched to any gene: 12. The CDR3 region is CAISDPTGDPGEYF. The CDR3, as DNA: TGTGCCATCAGTGACCCGACAGGGGACCCTGGGGAGTACTTC.

The J gene is TRBJ2-5, the V gene TRBV5-6; TRBD2 is a possible D gene (5 bases). Germline values: CDR1 SGHDT, CDR2 YYEEEE. The CDR3 loop spans 15 amino acids. V lost 0 bases to trimming and J lost 1 base, with 10 bases between them. Here the CDR3 reads CASSLGGSAQETQYF. DNA for the CDR3: TGTGCCAGCAGCTTGGGTGGTAGCGCCCAAGAGACCCAGTACTTC.

CDR3 nucleotides: TGTGCCAGCAGCCCAATGCCAGTAGCGGGAGTAATCACCGGGGAGCTGTTTTTT. Translated, it gives CASSPMPVAGVITGELFF. The chain recombines TRBV14 with TRBJ2-2, with 9 positions matching TRBD2. This CDR3 is 18 amino acids long. The trim removed 4 bases at V and 4 bases at J, leaving 13 bases unmatched. Germline CDR1 SGHDN, CDR2 FVKESK.

The chain recombines TRBV5-1 with TRBJ2-3; no firm D call. The V gene's germline CDR1 is SGHRS and CDR2 YFSETQ. This CDR3 has 16 amino acids. The V and J ends lost 1 base and 0 bases respectively, with 12 bases between them. The CDR3: CASSLRVSPSTDTQYF. The CDR3 DNA reads TGCGCCAGCAGCTTGCGCGTCTCTCCTAGCACAGATACGCAGTATTTT. Variable domain in full (rest from reference TRBV5-1 and TRBJ2-3): KAGVTQTPRYLIKTRGQQVTLSCSPISGHRSVSWYQQTPGQGLQFLFEYFSETQRNKGNFPGRFSGRQFSNSRSEMNVSTLELGDSALYLCASSLRVSPSTDTQYFGPGTRLTVL.

The CDR3 nucleotides read TGTGCCAGCAGCCTGGACAGGGGGCCGTACGAGCAGTACTTC. Amino acid sequence: CASSLDRGPYEQYF. The chain uses TRBV5-4 and TRBJ2-7; 11 bases are shared with TRBD1. From germline, CDR1 is SGHNT and CDR2 YYREEE (reference sequence). J was trimmed by 4 bases and V by 4 bases; bases with no gene match: 4. This CDR3 is 14 amino acids long.

The chain combines TRBV5-6 with TRBJ2-3, with D maybe TRBD1 (6 bases). Germline CDR1 reads SGHDT; CDR2 reads YYEEEE. CDR3 size: 16 residues. The germline V and J ends were trimmed by 3 bases and 1 base, with 15 bases remaining between them. CDR3 bases: TGTGCCAGCAGCTGGAATGACAGGTTACGCACAGATACGCAGTATTTT. Translated: CASSWNDRLRTDTQYF. The full variable domain, rest sourced from reference TRBV5-6 and TRBJ2-3, is DAGVTQSPTHLIKTRGQQVTLRCSPKSGHDTVSWYQQALGQGPQFIFQYYEEEERQRGNFPDRFSGHQFPNYSSELNVNALLLGDSALYLCASSWNDRLRTDTQYFGPGTRLTVL.

V gene TRBV5-6 combines with J gene TRBJ1-1; D call uncertain. Looked up from germline, CDR1 is SGHDT and CDR2 is YYEEEE. The CDR3 totals 15 residues. V was pared by 2 bases and J by 1 base, with 12 bases between. The chain's CDR3 is CASSFSPWANTEAFF. The CDR3 DNA reads TGTGCCAGCAGCTTTTCCCCCTGGGCGAACACTGAAGCTTTCTTT.

V usage is TRBV6-1 and J usage is TRBJ1-2; D is ambiguous. The CDR3 loop spans 12 amino acids. Looked up from germline, CDR1 is MNHNS and CDR2 is SASEGT. The germline V and J ends were trimmed by 2 bases and 3 bases, with 4 bases remaining between them. CDR3 coding DNA: TGTGCCAGCAGTGAATCTCACTATGGCTACACCTTC. It encodes CASSESHYGYTF.

The chain joins TRBV9 to TRBJ2-1, with D perhaps matching TRBD2 (6 bases). The CDR3 contains 15 residues. Germline-derived CDR1 and CDR2 are SGDLS and YYNGEE. The ends were cut back, 0 bases at V and 6 bases at J, with 13 bases in the middle. The CDR3 here is CASSVERELGNEQFF. CDR3 DNA sequence: TGTGCCAGCAGCGTAGAACGGGAGCTGGGCAATGAGCAGTTCTTC.

The table lists this clone with a count of one. The chain links TRBV7-6 to TRBJ2-1; TRBD1 aligns across 10 bases. This CDR3 is built from 15 residues. V shed 5 bases and J 8 bases; nucleotides not matched to a gene: 9. The germline V gene has CDR1 SGHVS and CDR2 FNYEAQ. CDR3 amino acids: CASSLRDRGGDEQFF. The CDR3 DNA is TGTGCCAGCAGCCTCCGGGACAGGGGAGGGGATGAGCAGTTCTTC.

This clone was found once. This chain uses TRBV7-6 with TRBJ2-7; the D gene is possibly TRBD1 (6 bases). Trimming took 5 bases from V and 6 from J, leaving 11 bases between them. Germline V lookup: CDR1 SGHVS, CDR2 FNYEAQ. This CDR3 region has 12 residues. CDR3 residues: CASSLTGFEQYF. The CDR3 bases are TGTGCCAGCAGCCTTACAGGGTTCGAGCAGTACTTC.

V and J are TRBV25-1 and TRBJ2-4, with a possible D match to TRBD2 (7 bases). Germline V lookup: CDR1 MGHDK, CDR2 SYGVNS. The CDR3 is made up of 15 amino acids. The V end was cut by 5 bases, the J end by 3 bases, with 14 bases between. The CDR3 nucleotides are TGTGCCAGCAGTATTTCGGGGGGCGGCAAAAACATTCAGTACTTC. Its protein is CASSISGGGKNIQYF.

In its sample, this clone was seen a few times. The chain links TRBV7-2 to TRBJ1-5; D call uncertain. The CDR3 covers 12 residues. CDR1 is SGHTA, CDR2 FQGNSA, per germline. Trimming removed 5 bases at V and 4 bases at J, with 6 bases between. The CDR3 loop is CASSPPNQPQHF. The DNA for the CDR3 is TGTGCCAGCAGCCCCCCAAATCAGCCCCAGCATTTT.

The chain carries TRBV6-5 and TRBJ1-3, with no clear D. Germline-derived CDR1 and CDR2 are MNHEY and SVGAGI. The CDR3 contains 14 residues. The ends were cut back, 5 bases at V and 0 bases at J, with 8 bases in the middle. CDR3 sequence reads: CASSATHSGNTIYF. The CDR3 region has the DNA TGTGCCAGCAGTGCGACACACTCTGGAAACACCATATATTTT.

The J gene is TRBJ2-3, the V gene TRBV2; TRBD2 matches 10 bases. The CDR3 sequence is 17 residues long. Germline trimming cut 5 bases from V and 4 bases from J; bases unmatched to any gene: 12. CDR1 is SNHLY and CDR2 is FYNNEI in the germline V gene. The CDR3 reads CASSSIASGRRADTQYF. The CDR3, as DNA: TGTGCCAGCAGTTCAATTGCTAGCGGGAGACGGGCAGATACGCAGTATTTT.

In its sample, this clone was seen once. The V call is TRBV2, the J call TRBJ2-1; 8 bases agree with TRBD2. Germline assignment: CDR1 SNHLY and CDR2 FYNNEI. CDR3 length: 14 amino acids. The V gene end was trimmed by 5 bases and the J gene end by 7 bases; junction bases not matched to a gene: 7. The CDR3 nucleotides are TGTGCCAGCAGTACGACGGGAGGGTGGAATGAGCAGTTCTTC. This encodes CASSTTGGWNEQFF.

This clone is a singleton in its sample. The J gene is TRBJ2-5, the V gene TRBV6-6, with D perhaps matching TRBD2 (7 bases). Trimming left V 4 bases short and J 4 bases short, with 13 bases between. Per germline, CDR1 MNHNY and CDR2 SVGAGI (reference sequence). The CDR3 length is 14 residues. CDR3 protein: CASSLGGGGETQYF. The CDR3 bases are TGTGCCAGCAGTTTAGGGGGGGGTGGAGAGACCCAGTACTTC.